One sample yielded the 24 T cell receptor beta chains listed below, sequenced in a study of blood T cell repertoires in COVID-19. The method was immunoSEQ multiplex PCR; TCRdb's version includes in-frame clones alone and lacks a portion of them. The table includes fewer than 500,000 clones, roughly 90% detected once. Sequencing was carried out using PBMCs or T cells enriched from blood (not recorded which). The receptors shown here come from a woman aged 25 to 39 with acute COVID-19.

This clone has at least ten counts. The chain has TRBV3-1 (or the pseudogene TRBV3-2) and TRBJ1-1, with D unclear. This CDR3 comprises 17 residues. The germline CDR1 and CDR2 sequences are LGHDT and YNNKEL (reference sequence). V lost 2 bases, J lost 1 base, and 17 bases lay in between. Here the CDR3 DNA reads TGTGCCAGCAGCCAAAGCCCGTGGGAGGGAAGGAACACTGAAGCTTTCTTT. It encodes CASSQSPWEGRNTEAFF.

This chain links TRBV7-3 with TRBJ1-1; 9 bases agree with TRBD1. Germline V CDR1 and CDR2: SGHTA, FQGTGA. The CDR3 extends over 14 amino acids. The ends lost 6 bases at V and 7 bases at J; junction bases unmatched: 9. CDR3 in amino acids: CASSQGTGYVEAFF. The CDR3, as DNA: TGTGCCAGCAGTCAGGGGACAGGGTACGTTGAAGCTTTCTTT. Full variable domain (remainder filled in from reference TRBV7-3 and TRBJ1-1): GAGVSQTPSNKVTEKGKYVELRCDPISGHTALYWYRQSLGQGPEFLIYFQGTGAADDSGLPNDRFFAVRPEGSVSTLKIQRTERGDSAVYLCASSQGTGYVEAFFGQGTRLTVV.

The V call is TRBV12-3 or TRBV12-4, the J call TRBJ2-7; maybe TRBD2 (5 bases). Trimming took 6 bases from V and 7 from J, leaving 10 bases between them. The CDR3 totals 11 residues. DNA for the CDR3: TGTGCCAGCAGCTCGAGAGGGGAGCAGTACTTC. Amino acid sequence: CASSSRGEQYF.

This clone has a single count. The chain joins TRBV5-1 to TRBJ1-1, with TRBD1 matching 10 bases. The CDR3 is 21 residues long. Germline V gene data show CDR1 as SGHRS and CDR2 as YFSETQ. Germline trimming cut 1 base from V and 0 bases from J; bases unmatched to any gene: 18. The CDR3 loop reads CASSLSRWTGGMKTMNTEAFF. The CDR3, as DNA: TGCGCCAGCAGCTTGAGCCGATGGACAGGGGGGATGAAGACCATGAACACTGAAGCTTTCTTT.

This chain joins TRBV30 and TRBJ2-3; TRBD2 matches at 8 bases. In germline, CDR1 is GTSNPN, CDR2 SVGIG (reference sequence). There are 17 residues in the CDR3. The ends lost 4 bases at V and 2 bases at J; junction bases unmatched: 14. This CDR3 is CAWTRNLVAGHTDTQYF. CDR3 coding DNA: TGTGCCTGGACCCGTAACTTAGTAGCGGGGCACACAGATACGCAGTATTTT.

This chain connects TRBV28 to TRBJ1-6; possible D gene TRBD1, 5 bases. V was trimmed by 5 bases and J by 3 bases, leaving 17 bases between them. This CDR3 spans 17 amino acids. The germline CDR1 and CDR2 sequences are MDHEN and SYDVKM. The chain's CDR3 is CASSGGVGEGYNSPLHF. The CDR3 DNA sequence: TGTGCCAGCAGTGGGGGGGTGGGGGAAGGCTATAATTCACCCCTCCACTTT.

The V gene is TRBV4-1, the J gene TRBJ1-5; D is perhaps TRBD1 (6 bases). Trimming removed 4 bases at V and 3 bases at J, with 13 bases between. This CDR3 spans 15 amino acids. Germline CDR1 is MGHRA and CDR2 is YSYEKL. This chain's CDR3 is CASSPGVGDNQPQHF. Here the CDR3 DNA reads TGCGCCAGCAGCCCAGGGGTGGGGGACAATCAGCCCCAGCATTTT.

This clone turned up a few times. J is TRBJ1-6 and V is TRBV19; 7 bases agree with TRBD1. This CDR3 has 16 residues. The trim removed 5 bases at V and 7 bases at J, leaving 11 bases unmatched. CDR1 is LNHDA, CDR2 SQIVND, per germline (reference sequence). The CDR3 DNA sequence: TGTGCCAGTAGTGCCCTCCGGGACAGATTAAATTCACCCCTCCACTTT. Encoded protein: CASSALRDRLNSPLHF.

The gene calls are TRBV19 and TRBJ1-2, with no clear D. Between the trimmed V and J ends, which lost 5 bases and 5 bases, there was a span of 24 bases. CDR1 is LNHDA and CDR2 is SQIVND in the germline V gene (reference sequence). The CDR3 contains 17 residues. DNA of the CDR3: TGTGCCAGTAGTCGAGGGCGGGCGGCAGGAAATTGGTATGGCTACACCTTC. Its translation: CASSRGRAAGNWYGYTF.

Points on this clone: At one end, the junction sequence differs from germline, possibly due to a read error. The rearrangement links TRBV19 to TRBJ1-1, with D possibly being TRBD1 (6 bases). Germline loops: CDR1 LNHDA, CDR2 SQIVND (reference sequence). CDR3 length: 15 residues. The CDR3 here is CASSIDLGSGGSRVF. The CDR3 DNA follows: TGTGCCAGTAGTATAGATCTCGGTAGCGGGGGCTCTCGGGTTTTT.

The J gene is TRBJ2-3, the V gene TRBV20-1; D is perhaps TRBD2 (7 bases). The ends were cut back, 3 bases at V and 5 bases at J, with 12 bases in the middle. This CDR3 is built from 13 residues. Per the germline V gene, CDR1 is DFQATT and CDR2 is SNEGSKA (reference sequence). The CDR3 reads CSASSRGGDTQYF. CDR3 nucleotide sequence: TGCAGTGCTAGTAGTAGGGGGGGAGATACGCAGTATTTT.

The chain links TRBV7-2 to TRBJ1-2, with D unclear. V lost 3 bases and J lost 1, with 6 bases in between. The CDR3 loop spans 13 amino acids. Germline V gene lookup returns CDR1 SGHTA and CDR2 FQGNSA. Written as DNA, the CDR3 is TGTGCCAGCAGCTTCTACGGTAACTATGGCTACACCTTC. This translates into CASSFYGNYGYTF.

V and J are TRBV7-3 and TRBJ1-1; 7 nucleotides line up with TRBD1. Germline V gene lookup returns CDR1 SGHTA and CDR2 FQGTGA. The CDR3 sequence is 13 residues long. V dropped 4 bases and J dropped 5; count of bases not matched to a gene: 4. As DNA, the CDR3 is TGTGCCAGCAGCTCTCACAGGGGTACTGAAGCTTTCTTT. This translates into CASSSHRGTEAFF.

J is TRBJ2-1 and V is TRBV5-1; D not resolved. Germline V gives CDR1 SGHRS, CDR2 YFSETQ. The CDR3 length is 15 residues. Trimming pared 0 bases from V and 4 bases from J, leaving 11 bases between. The CDR3 spells CASSLVSGLYNEQFF. DNA for the CDR3: TGCGCCAGCAGCTTGGTGTCTGGGCTTTACAATGAGCAGTTCTTC. The full variable domain, completed using reference TRBV5-1 and TRBJ2-1, is KAGVTQTPRYLIKTRGQQVTLSCSPISGHRSVSWYQQTPGQGLQFLFEYFSETQRNKGNFPGRFSGRQFSNSRSEMNVSTLELGDSALYLCASSLVSGLYNEQFFGPGTRLTVL.

The chain links TRBV11-2 to TRBJ1-1; unclear D gene. From germline, CDR1 is SGHAT and CDR2 FQNNGV. Between the trimmed V and J ends, which lost 1 base and 0 bases, there was a span of 12 bases. CDR3 length equals 16 residues. CDR3 in amino acids: CASSLGQITLNTEAFF. CDR3 DNA sequence: TGTGCCAGCAGCTTAGGCCAGATCACACTGAACACTGAAGCTTTCTTT.

The rearrangement links TRBV7-6 to TRBJ1-1; the D gene is possibly TRBD1 (6 bases). Germline V CDR1 and CDR2: SGHVS, FNYEAQ. V was cut by 5 bases and J by 4 bases, with 17 bases left in between. The CDR3 runs to 15 residues. In DNA form, the CDR3 reads TGTGCCAGCAGCCTCCTGTCAGGGGATAGCACTGAAGCTTTCTTT. It is translated as CASSLLSGDSTEAFF.

The chain employs TRBV29-1 and TRBJ1-2, with D possibly being TRBD1 (6 bases). The CDR3 contains 13 residues. The germline V gene has CDR1 SQVTM and CDR2 ANQGSEA. V lost 4 bases and J lost 4, with 13 bases in between. CDR3 coding DNA: TGCAGCGTTGGGGGACAAGGGGGCTATGGCTACACCTTC. This codes for CSVGGQGGYGYTF.

The rearrangement uses TRBV6-2 or TRBV6-3 and TRBJ1-2; perhaps TRBD1 as D (5 bases). The V end was cut by 2 bases, the J end by 2 bases, with 6 bases between. The length of the CDR3 is 13 residues. Germline V gene sequence: CDR1 MNHEY, CDR2 SVGEGT. CDR3 protein: CASSYDSNYGYTF. CDR3 DNA sequence: TGTGCCAGCAGTTACGACAGCAACTATGGCTACACCTTC.

The V call is TRBV18, the J call TRBJ2-5; 8 positions match TRBD1. The CDR3 has 14 amino acids. Germline assignment: CDR1 KGHSH and CDR2 LQKENI. After removal of 3 bases from V and 5 bases from J, the junction contained 5 bases not matched to a gene. CDR3 sequence (DNA): TGTGCCAGCTCACCCGGACAGGGACTGGAGACCCAGTACTTC. Protein: CASSPGQGLETQYF.

With respect to this clone: The same CDR3 arises from other DNA sequences in this sample as well. CDR3 residues: CASSLDRVYYEQYF. In DNA form, the CDR3 reads TGTGCCAGCAGCCTGGACAGAGTCTACTACGAGCAGTACTTC. J is TRBJ2-7 and V is TRBV11-2, with a possible D match to TRBD1 (6 bases). Germline CDR1 reads SGHAT; CDR2 reads FQNNGV. The CDR3 is 14 amino acids. V dropped 5 bases and J dropped 3 bases, with 14 bases sitting between them.

The chain combines TRBV18 with TRBJ1-1; 12 bases line up with TRBD1. Trimming cost V 3 bases and J 0 bases; bases outside gene matches: 2. This CDR3 is built from 16 residues. The V gene's germline CDR1 is KGHSH and CDR2 LQKENI. The CDR3 DNA reads TGTGCCAGCTCACCTGGGACAGGGGGCATGAACACTGAAGCTTTCTTT. It codes for CASSPGTGGMNTEAFF. Full variable domain (remainder filled in from reference TRBV18 and TRBJ1-1): NAGVMQNPRHLVRRRGQEARLRCSPMKGHSHVYWYRQLPEEGLKFMVYLQKENIIDESGMPKERFSAEFPKEGPSILRIQQVVRGDSAAYFCASSPGTGGMNTEAFFGQGTRLTVV.

The chain has TRBV15 and TRBJ1-2, with 8 bases matching TRBD1. The CDR3 spans 16 residues. V was pared by 0 bases and J by 5 bases, with 8 bases of the junction left unmatched. Germline CDR1 is LNHNV and CDR2 is YYDKDF (reference sequence). The CDR3 DNA is TGTGCCACCAGCAGAGAGACGGGACAGGCTTATTATGGCTACACCTTC. It specifies CATSRETGQAYYGYTF.

This clone has more than one count but fewer than ten. V gene TRBV9 combines with J gene TRBJ1-3; no reliable D call. The germline gives CDR1 SGDLS, CDR2 YYNGEE. V was clipped by 0 bases and J by 0 bases, with 13 bases between them. The CDR3 is 17 amino acids. The CDR3 sequence is CASSVVSGPDSGNTIYF. CDR3 nucleotide sequence: TGTGCCAGCAGCGTAGTGTCAGGTCCAGACTCTGGAAACACCATATATTTT.

The chain carries TRBV18 and TRBJ2-3; 8 nucleotides align to TRBD1. CDR3 length equals 14 residues. Unmatched junction bases numbered 2, after V lost 2 bases and J lost 4 bases. The germline V gene encodes CDR1 KGHSH and CDR2 LQKENI. CDR3 DNA: TGTGCCAGCTCACCAGGACAGGGCCCAGATACGCAGTATTTT. The encoded protein is CASSPGQGPDTQYF. Combining the CDR3 with reference TRBV18 and TRBJ2-3 gives the whole variable domain NAGVMQNPRHLVRRRGQEARLRCSPMKGHSHVYWYRQLPEEGLKFMVYLQKENIIDESGMPKERFSAEFPKEGPSILRIQQVVRGDSAAYFCASSPGQGPDTQYFGPGTRLTVL.